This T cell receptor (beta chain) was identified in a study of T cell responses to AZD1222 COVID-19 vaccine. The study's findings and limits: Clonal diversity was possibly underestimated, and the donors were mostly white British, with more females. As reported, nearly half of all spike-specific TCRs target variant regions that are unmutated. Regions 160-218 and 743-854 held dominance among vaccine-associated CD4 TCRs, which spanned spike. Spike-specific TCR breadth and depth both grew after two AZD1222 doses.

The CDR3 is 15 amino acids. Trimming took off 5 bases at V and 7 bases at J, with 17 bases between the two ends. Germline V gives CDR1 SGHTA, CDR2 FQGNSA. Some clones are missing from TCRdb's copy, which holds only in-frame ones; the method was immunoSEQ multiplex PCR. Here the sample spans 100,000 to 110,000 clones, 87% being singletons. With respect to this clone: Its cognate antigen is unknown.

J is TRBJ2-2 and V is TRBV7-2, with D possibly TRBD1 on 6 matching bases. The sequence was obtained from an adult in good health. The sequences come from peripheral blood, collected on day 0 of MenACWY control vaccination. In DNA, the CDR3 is TGTGCCAGCAGCCCCTACAGGGAACAGAGCGGGGAGCTGTTTTTT. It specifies CASSPYREQSGELFF. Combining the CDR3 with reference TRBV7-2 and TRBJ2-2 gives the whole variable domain GAGVSQSPSNKVTEKGKDVELRCDPISGHTALYWYRQSLGQGLEFLIYFQGNSAPDKSGLPSDRFSAERTGGSVSTLTIQRTQQEDSAVYLCASSPYREQSGELFFGEGSRLTVL.